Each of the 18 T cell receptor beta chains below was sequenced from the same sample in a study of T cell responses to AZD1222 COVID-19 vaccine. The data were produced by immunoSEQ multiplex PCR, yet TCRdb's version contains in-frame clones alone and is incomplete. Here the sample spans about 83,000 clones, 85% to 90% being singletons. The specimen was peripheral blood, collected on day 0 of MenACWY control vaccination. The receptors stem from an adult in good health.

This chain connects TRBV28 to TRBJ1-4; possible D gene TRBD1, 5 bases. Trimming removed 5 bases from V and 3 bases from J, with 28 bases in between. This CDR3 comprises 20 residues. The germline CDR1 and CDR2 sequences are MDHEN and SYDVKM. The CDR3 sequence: CASSAPHGSGPPRANEKLFF. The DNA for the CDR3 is TGTGCCAGCAGTGCTCCTCACGGTTCTGGGCCCCCCAGGGCTAATGAAAAACTGTTTTTT.

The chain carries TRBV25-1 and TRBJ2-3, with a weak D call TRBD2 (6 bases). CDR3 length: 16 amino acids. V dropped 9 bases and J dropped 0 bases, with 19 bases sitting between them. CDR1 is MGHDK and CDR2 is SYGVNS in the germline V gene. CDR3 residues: CASRSGRAPSTDTQYF. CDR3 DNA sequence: TGTGCCAGTCGTAGCGGAAGAGCGCCTAGCACAGATACGCAGTATTTT. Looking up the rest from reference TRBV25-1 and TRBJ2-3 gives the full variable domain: EADIYQTPRYLVIGTGKKITLECSQTMGHDKMYWYQQDPGMELHLIHYSYGVNSTEKGDLSSESTVSRIRTEHFPLTLESARPSHTSQYLCASRSGRAPSTDTQYFGPGTRLTVL.

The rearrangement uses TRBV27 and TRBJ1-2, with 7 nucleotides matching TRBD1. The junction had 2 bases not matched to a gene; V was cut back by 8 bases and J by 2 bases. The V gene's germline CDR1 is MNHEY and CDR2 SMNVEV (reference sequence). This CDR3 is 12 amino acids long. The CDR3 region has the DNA TGTGCCAGCCTGGGACAGAACTATGGCTACACCTTC. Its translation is CASLGQNYGYTF.

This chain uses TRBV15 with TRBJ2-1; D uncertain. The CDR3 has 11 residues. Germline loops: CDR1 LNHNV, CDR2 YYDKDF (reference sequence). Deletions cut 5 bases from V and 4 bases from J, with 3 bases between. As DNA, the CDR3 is TGTGCCACCAGCGCGTACAATGAGCAGTTCTTC. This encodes CATSAYNEQFF.

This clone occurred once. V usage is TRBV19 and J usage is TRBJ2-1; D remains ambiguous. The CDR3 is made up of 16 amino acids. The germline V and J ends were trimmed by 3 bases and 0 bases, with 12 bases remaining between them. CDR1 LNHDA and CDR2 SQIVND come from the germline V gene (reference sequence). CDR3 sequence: CASSMGSAPSYNEQFF. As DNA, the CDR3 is TGTGCCAGTAGTATGGGAAGCGCCCCCTCCTACAATGAGCAGTTCTTC. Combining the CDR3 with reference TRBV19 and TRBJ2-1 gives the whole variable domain DGGITQSPKYLFRKEGQNVTLSCEQNLNHDAMYWYRQDPGQGLRLIYYSQIVNDFQKGDIAEGYSVSREKKESFPLTVTSAQKNPTAFYLCASSMGSAPSYNEQFFGPGTRLTVL.

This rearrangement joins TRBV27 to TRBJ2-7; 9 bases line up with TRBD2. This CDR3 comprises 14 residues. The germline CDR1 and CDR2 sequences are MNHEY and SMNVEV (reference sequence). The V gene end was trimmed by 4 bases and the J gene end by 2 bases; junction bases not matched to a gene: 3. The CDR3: CASSWASGTYEQYF. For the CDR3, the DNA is TGTGCCAGCAGTTGGGCTAGCGGGACCTACGAGCAGTACTTC.

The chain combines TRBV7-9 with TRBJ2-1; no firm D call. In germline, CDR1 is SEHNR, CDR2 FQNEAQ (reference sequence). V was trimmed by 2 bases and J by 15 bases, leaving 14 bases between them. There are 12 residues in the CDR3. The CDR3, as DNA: TGTGCCAGCAGCTTAAATCGGCCGGGTGGGTTCTTC. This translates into CASSLNRPGGFF.

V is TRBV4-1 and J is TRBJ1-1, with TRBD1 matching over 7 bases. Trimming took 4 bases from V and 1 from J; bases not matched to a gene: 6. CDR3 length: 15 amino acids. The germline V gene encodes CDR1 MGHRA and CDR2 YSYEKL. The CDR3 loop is CASSPPGTANTEAFF. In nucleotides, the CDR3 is TGCGCCAGCAGCCCGCCTGGGACAGCGAACACTGAAGCTTTCTTT.

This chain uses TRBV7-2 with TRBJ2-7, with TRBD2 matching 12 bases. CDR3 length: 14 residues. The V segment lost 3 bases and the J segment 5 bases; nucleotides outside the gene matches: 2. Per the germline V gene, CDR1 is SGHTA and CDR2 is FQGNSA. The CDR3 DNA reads TGTGCCAGCAGCTTGTGGACTAGCGGGAACGAGCAGTACTTC. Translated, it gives CASSLWTSGNEQYF.

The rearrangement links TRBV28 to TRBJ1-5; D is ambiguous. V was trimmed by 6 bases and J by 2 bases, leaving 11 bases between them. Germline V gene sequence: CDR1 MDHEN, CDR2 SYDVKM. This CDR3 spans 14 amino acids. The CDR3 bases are TGTGCCAGCAGCCACGGAACAGGCAATCAGCCCCAGCATTTT. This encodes CASSHGTGNQPQHF.

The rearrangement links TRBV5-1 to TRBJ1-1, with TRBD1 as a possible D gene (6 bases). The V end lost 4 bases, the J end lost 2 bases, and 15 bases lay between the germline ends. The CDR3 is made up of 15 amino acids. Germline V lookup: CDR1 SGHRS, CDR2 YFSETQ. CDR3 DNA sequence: TGCGCCAGCAGCGAAGAGGGGGGAGTAAACACTGAAGCTTTCTTT. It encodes CASSEEGGVNTEAFF.

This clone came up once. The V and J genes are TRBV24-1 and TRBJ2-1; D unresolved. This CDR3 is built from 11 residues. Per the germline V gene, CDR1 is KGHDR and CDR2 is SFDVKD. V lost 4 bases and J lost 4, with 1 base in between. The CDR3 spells CATSEYNEQFF. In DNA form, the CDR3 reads TGTGCCACCAGTGAGTACAATGAGCAGTTCTTC.

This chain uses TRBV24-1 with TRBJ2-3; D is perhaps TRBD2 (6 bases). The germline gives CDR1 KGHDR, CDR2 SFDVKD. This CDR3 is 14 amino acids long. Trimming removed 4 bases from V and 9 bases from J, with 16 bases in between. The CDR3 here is CATSDYGSPYTQYF. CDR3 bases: TGTGCCACCAGTGACTACGGGAGTCCGTACACGCAGTATTTT.

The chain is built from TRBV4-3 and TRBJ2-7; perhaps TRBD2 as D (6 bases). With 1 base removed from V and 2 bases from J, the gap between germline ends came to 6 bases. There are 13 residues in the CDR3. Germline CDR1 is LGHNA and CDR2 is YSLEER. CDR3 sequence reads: CASSQGRAYEQYF. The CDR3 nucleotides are TGCGCCAGCAGCCAAGGGAGGGCCTACGAGCAGTACTTC.

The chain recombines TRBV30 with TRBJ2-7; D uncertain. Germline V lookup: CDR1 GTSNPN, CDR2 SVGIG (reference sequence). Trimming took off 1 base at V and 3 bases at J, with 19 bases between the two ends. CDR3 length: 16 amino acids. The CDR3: CAWSGHTETTGYEQYF. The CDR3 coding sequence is TGTGCCTGGAGTGGACACACCGAAACGACGGGCTACGAGCAGTACTTC.

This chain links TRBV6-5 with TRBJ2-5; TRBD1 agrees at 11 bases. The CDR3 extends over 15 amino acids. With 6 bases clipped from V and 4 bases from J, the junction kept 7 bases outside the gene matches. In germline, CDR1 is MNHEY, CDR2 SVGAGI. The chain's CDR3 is CASSRGQGDGETQYF. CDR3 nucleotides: TGTGCCAGCAGCAGGGGACAGGGGGATGGAGAGACCCAGTACTTC.

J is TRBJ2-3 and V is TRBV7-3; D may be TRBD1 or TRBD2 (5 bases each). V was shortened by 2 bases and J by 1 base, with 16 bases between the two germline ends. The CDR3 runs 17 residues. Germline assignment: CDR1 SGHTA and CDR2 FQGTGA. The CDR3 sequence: CASSLSSGTLGTDTQYF. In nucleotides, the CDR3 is TGTGCCAGCAGCTTATCCTCGGGGACCCTTGGCACAGATACGCAGTATTTT.

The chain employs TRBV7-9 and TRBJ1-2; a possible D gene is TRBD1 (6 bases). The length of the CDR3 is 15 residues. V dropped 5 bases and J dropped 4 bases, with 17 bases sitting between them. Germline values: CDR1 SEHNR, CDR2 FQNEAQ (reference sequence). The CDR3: CASSTGQLVGYGYTF. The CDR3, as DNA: TGTGCCAGCAGCACCGGACAGTTGGTCGGCTATGGCTACACCTTC.